These T cell receptor beta chains were read from a single sample in a study of long-term antiretroviral therapy in people with HIV. Libraries were prepared by immunoSEQ multiplex PCR; TCRdb keeps only in-frame clonotypes and omits some of them. The repertoire includes about 24,000 clones, roughly 83% of them detected once, and around 16% sits in the top ten. This sample comprised unsorted PBMCs, obtained 4.1 to 4.5 years after starting antiretroviral therapy. These receptors were taken from a man in his thirties or forties with HIV. Each CDR3 is given with its conserved first and last residue. The D gene is left open where the match is weak. Clone size is stated in some rows and not others, as once, few, many or a class when expanded.

TRBJ1-6,TRBV4-1,NA,NA,CASSQPGARLKNSPLHF,TGCGCCAGCAGCCAGCCAGGGGCGAGGTTGAAAAATTCACCCCTCCACTTT
TRBJ2-5,TRBV4-2,NA,TRBD2,CASSQAGRAGEETQYF,TGTGCCAGCAGCCAAGCGGGCCGGGCGGGAGAGGAGACCCAGTACTTC
TRBJ2-7,TRBV6-1,once,NA,CASSATDRVGLDEQYF,TGTGCCAGCAGTGCCACGGACAGAGTTGGCCTAGACGAGCAGTACTTC
TRBJ1-1,TRBV4-2,NA,NA,CASSHARVDTEAFF,TGTGCCAGCAGCCACGCTAGGGTGGACACTGAAGCTTTCTTT
TRBJ2-7,TRBV6-1,NA,TRBD1,CASSYDRGRYEQYF,TGTGCCAGCAGCTATGACAGGGGGCGGTACGAGCAGTACTTC
TRBJ1-2,TRBV6-1,few,NA,CASSEDGGSGYGYTF,TGTGCCAGCAGTGAAGATGGCGGATCGGGCTATGGCTACACCTTC
TRBJ2-2,TRBV5-5,NA,TRBD2,CASSLGLAGDAGELFF,TGTGCCAGCAGCTTGGGGCTAGCGGGAGATGCCGGGGAGCTGTTTTTT
TRBJ2-1,TRBV19,NA,NA,CASSIRPGIDNEQFF,TGTGCCAGTAGTATACGGCCGGGAATCGACAATGAGCAGTTCTTC
TRBJ1-5,TRBV30,few,NA,CAWSVDQPQHF,TGTGCCTGGAGTGTGGATCAGCCCCAGCATTTT
TRBJ2-7,TRBV5-6,NA,NA,CASSLNHEQYF,TGTGCCAGCAGCTTGAATCACGAGCAGTACTTC
TRBJ2-3,TRBV7-9,once,TRBD2,CATNRAGGPDTQYF,TGTGCCACCAACAGAGCGGGGGGGCCAGATACGCAGTATTTT
TRBJ2-3,TRBV7-2,NA,NA,CASSPFRTDTQYF,TGTGCCAGCAGCCCCTTCCGCACAGATACGCAGTATTTT
TRBJ2-3,TRBV30,NA,NA,CAWSLGGLDTQYF,TGTGCCTGGTCCTTAGGGGGACTAGATACGCAGTATTTT
TRBJ2-7,TRBV7-2,NA,TRBD2,CASSLSSGGPVGEQYF,TGTGCCAGCAGCCTTTCTAGCGGGGGACCCGTGGGCGAGCAGTACTTC
TRBJ2-5,TRBV2,NA,NA,CASRPRTSGRGTQYF,TGTGCCAGCAGACCCCGGACCTCCGGTCGTGGGACCCAGTACTTC
TRBJ2-7,TRBV7-2,NA,NA,CASSLGDGYSYEQYF,TGTGCCAGCAGCTTAGGAGACGGATACTCCTACGAGCAGTACTTC
TRBJ1-4,TRBV5-1,NA,TRBD1,CASSWDSSTNEKLFF,TGCGCCAGCAGCTGGGACAGCTCAACTAATGAAAAACTGTTTTTT
TRBJ2-5,TRBV30,NA,NA,CAWSAWLLGPQETQYF,TGTGCCTGGAGTGCGTGGCTCCTAGGGCCCCAAGAGACCCAGTACTTC
TRBJ2-1,TRBV7-9,NA,NA,CASSRQGMINEQFF,TGTGCCAGCAGTCGTCAGGGAATGATCAATGAGCAGTTCTTC
TRBJ2-5,TRBV7-7,NA,NA,CASSPTYQETQYF,TGTGCTAGCAGCCCCACCTACCAAGAGACCCAGTACTTC
TRBJ2-7,TRBV19,NA,NA,CASSGTHLYEQYF,TGTGCCAGTAGTGGGACCCACCTTTACGAGCAGTACTTC
TRBJ1-6,TRBV19,NA,NA,CASSIVASYGNSPLHF,TGTGCCAGTAGTATAGTCGCCTCGTATGGGAATTCACCCCTCCACTTT
TRBJ2-2,TRBV19,NA,NA,CASSGNTGELFF,TGTGCCAGTAGTGGGAACACCGGGGAGCTGTTTTTT
TRBJ2-7,TRBV30,few,TRBD1,CAWEGTAHNEQYF,TGTGCCTGGGAGGGGACAGCCCACAACGAGCAGTACTTC
TRBJ2-4,TRBV25-1,NA,TRBD1,CASSAPTGDNIQYF,TGTGCCAGCAGTGCTCCGACAGGGGATAACATTCAGTACTTC
TRBJ1-2,TRBV20-1,NA,NA,CSALAESYTF,TGCAGTGCTCTGGCGGAGAGCTACACCTTC
TRBJ2-2,TRBV12-5,NA,TRBD1,CASGLVTGAANTGELFF,TGTGCTAGTGGTTTGGTTACAGGGGCGGCGAACACCGGGGAGCTGTTTTTT
TRBJ2-1,TRBV18,NA,NA,CASSPKRGGMDEQFF,TGTGCCAGCTCACCAAAAAGGGGGGGCATGGATGAGCAGTTCTTC
TRBJ2-2,TRBV10-1,once,NA,CASSESRLSRELFF,TGCGCCAGCAGTGAGTCGAGGCTATCGCGGGAGCTGTTTTTT
TRBJ2-5,TRBV5-6,once,TRBD2,CASSILIAGQETQYF,TGTGCCAGCAGCATCCTAATAGCGGGGCAAGAGACCCAGTACTTC
TRBJ2-2,TRBV5-1,NA,NA,CASSLGQTNTGELFF,TGCGCCAGCAGCTTGGGACAGACGAACACCGGGGAGCTGTTTTTT
TRBJ2-3,TRBV7-9,NA,TRBD2,CASSSTSALEDTQYF,TGTGCCAGCAGCTCTACTAGCGCTCTCGAGGATACGCAGTATTTT
TRBJ2-3,TRBV9,once,TRBD2,CASSATSGRISTDTQYF,TGTGCCAGCAGCGCAACTAGCGGGAGGATCAGCACAGATACGCAGTATTTT
TRBJ1-3,TRBV5-4,NA,NA,CASSLGGGGGNTIYF,TGTGCCAGCAGCTTGGGGGGAGGCGGTGGAAACACCATATATTTT
TRBJ2-5,TRBV5-1,NA,NA,CASSLAPEETQYF,TGCGCCAGCAGCTTGGCTCCCGAAGAGACCCAGTACTTC
TRBJ2-7,TRBV23-1,once,NA,CASSQVPDSYEQYF,TGCGCCAGCAGTCAAGTGCCAGACTCCTACGAGCAGTACTTC
TRBJ1-2,TRBV29-1,NA,NA,CSVDWQGGYGYTF,TGCAGCGTTGATTGGCAGGGAGGCTATGGCTACACCTTC
TRBJ2-1,TRBV19,NA,NA,CASSIQGGNEQFF,TGTGCCAGTAGTATTCAGGGGGGCAATGAGCAGTTCTTC
TRBJ1-2,TRBV6-6,NA,NA,CASSYSPLRGNYGYTF,TGTGCCAGCAGTTACTCCCCTCTAAGGGGGAACTATGGCTACACCTTC
TRBJ2-1,TRBV5-1,NA,NA,CASVDGSSYNEQFF,TGCGCCAGCGTCGACGGTAGCTCCTACAATGAGCAGTTCTTC
TRBJ1-2,TRBV7-9,NA,TRBD1,CASSVATGKMGGYTF,TGTGCCAGCAGCGTCGCGACAGGGAAAATGGGTGGCTACACCTTC
TRBJ1-1,TRBV5-1,NA,NA,CASNREGTEAFF,TGCGCCAGCAACAGGGAGGGCACTGAAGCTTTCTTT
TRBJ2-1,TRBV5-1,NA,NA,CASSVGAPSSYNEQFF,TGCGCCAGCAGCGTGGGAGCGCCCAGCTCCTACAATGAGCAGTTCTTC
TRBJ2-1,TRBV7-6,NA,NA,CASSRNYGDRYNEQFF,TGTGCCAGCAGCCGTAACTACGGGGACCGGTACAATGAGCAGTTCTTC
TRBJ1-1,TRBV11-2,NA,NA,CASSLETPRTEAFF,TGTGCCAGCAGCTTAGAGACACCCCGGACTGAAGCTTTCTTT
TRBJ2-7,TRBV7-6,few,NA,CASSLGSGDYEQYF,TGTGCCAGCAGCTTAGGTTCAGGGGACTACGAGCAGTACTTC
TRBJ2-2,TRBV2,NA,NA,CASSGQSSNTGELFF,TGTGCCAGCAGTGGACAGTCCTCGAACACCGGGGAGCTGTTTTTT
TRBJ2-3,TRBV6-4,NA,TRBD2,CASSDSRGLAGTDTQYF,TGTGCCAGCAGTGACTCTAGGGGACTAGCGGGCACAGATACGCAGTATTTT
TRBJ2-7,TRBV30,NA,NA,CAWDPGHLSVSYEQYF,TGTGCCTGGGACCCGGGACATCTATCCGTCTCCTACGAGCAGTACTTC
TRBJ1-1,TRBV5-1,NA,NA,CASSPRGEGTEAFF,TGCGCCAGCAGCCCGCGGGGCGAGGGCACTGAAGCTTTCTTT
TRBJ2-5,TRBV5-6,NA,NA,CASSFQANRQETQYF,TGTGCCAGCAGCTTTCAGGCGAACAGACAAGAGACCCAGTACTTC
TRBJ1-1,TRBV18,NA,NA,CATGASGPEAFF,TGTGCCACCGGGGCCAGTGGCCCTGAAGCTTTCTTT
TRBJ2-3,TRBV4-2,NA,NA,CATDRDNTDTQYF,TGTGCCACCGACCGGGACAACACAGATACGCAGTATTTT
TRBJ1-6,TRBV19,NA,NA,CASSSLGTLYNSPLHF,TGTGCCAGTAGTAGCCTAGGGACTCTCTATAATTCACCCCTCCACTTT